These T cell receptor beta chains were read from a single sample in a study of blood T cell repertoires in COVID-19. Produced via immunoSEQ multiplex PCR; TCRdb's table is partial and in-frame only. The table has about 120,000 clones, 85% seen once. The sequenced sample consisted of peripheral blood. Receptor source: a man aged 80 or over with acute or convalescent COVID-19. The conserved cysteine and the conserved F or W are not part of the CDR3 here. The order of the fields is V gene, CDR3 length, J gene, clone size, CDR3 protein. Only some rows state a clone size, as once, few, many or a class for expanded clones.

>TRBV29-1|11|TRBJ2-7|.
SVRHPSSYEQY
>TRBV6-2/TRBV6-3|15|TRBJ2-7|.
ASSYTIRTRPSYEQY
>TRBV29-1|14|TRBJ2-1|.
SVEDRGEVAYNEQF
>TRBV10-3|12|TRBJ1-1|once
AISGQTMNTEAF
>TRBV7-3|14|TRBJ2-2|.
ASSLTGGPNTGELF
>TRBV6-5|11|TRBJ1-2|.
ASRTGGGYGYT
>TRBV9|13|TRBJ2-7|.
ASSVDLARSYEQY
>TRBV5-1|12|TRBJ1-6|.
ASRPGQMNSPLH
>TRBV6-6|14|TRBJ1-3|.
ASRTMMGGGRNTIY
>TRBV6-4|14|TRBJ2-3|.
ASSPTGTLGTDTQY
>TRBV7-9|10|TRBJ2-2|.
ASSYQGGELF
>TRBV19|13|TRBJ2-7|.
ASRMSGQGAREQY
>TRBV19|13|TRBJ2-2|.
ASTPDRANTGELF
>TRBV7-3|12|TRBJ1-6|.
ASSQGTGHSPLH
>TRBV7-9|15|TRBJ1-4|few
ASSIYPRAQLYEKLF
>TRBV6-5|13|TRBJ1-3|.
ASSRPRGLGNTIY
>TRBV18|13|TRBJ1-5|.
ASSPQGASNQPQH
>TRBV28|13|TRBJ1-5|.
ASSPATGGMQPQH
>TRBV5-3|10|TRBJ2-1|.
AGVSGYNEQF
>TRBV7-8|12|TRBJ1-4|.
ASSMTEVNEKLF
>TRBV3-1/TRBV3-2|13|TRBJ2-3|.
ASRTTMGGLDTQY
>TRBV29-1|10|TRBJ1-1|few
SVGQANTEAF
>TRBV9|14|TRBJ2-3|.
ASSVGVGSSTDTQY
>TRBV18|12|TRBJ1-1|few
ASSPPTRNTEAF
>TRBV5-5|12|TRBJ2-1|.
ASSLELGSGEQF
>TRBV27|15|TRBJ1-2|few
ASSLYGYAGANYGYT
>TRBV3-1/TRBV3-2|11|TRBJ1-2|.
ASSQAQGGGYT
>TRBV18|12|TRBJ2-5|.
ASSPGSPQETQY
>TRBV2|13|TRBJ2-4|.
ASSDDWQGGYIQY
>TRBV7-2|11|TRBJ1-1|few
ASSLVAGVEAF
>TRBV4-1|15|TRBJ1-6|.
ASSPVDSQTGNSPLH
>TRBV7-9|13|TRBJ2-3|.
ASSSGVWGTDTQY
>TRBV24-1|11|TRBJ1-2|.
ATSDLLSGGYT
>TRBV7-9|12|TRBJ1-4|.
ASVQGQKNEKLF
>TRBV19|11|TRBJ2-7|.
ASSNQGQGEQY
>TRBV5-5|13|TRBJ1-5|.
ASSRQGSSNQPQH
>TRBV11-3|14|TRBJ2-1|.
ASSFIGTASYNEQF
>TRBV12-3/TRBV12-4|11|TRBJ1-3|.
ANRADSGNTIY
>TRBV19|13|TRBJ2-1|.
ASTTRDRRYNEQF
>TRBV7-3|12|TRBJ2-3|.
ASSLQGASDTQY
>TRBV7-2|14|TRBJ2-3|.
ASSWTSGGVTDTQY
>TRBV18|12|TRBJ2-7|.
ASSQIRTGLEQY
>TRBV4-1|11|TRBJ2-7|.
ASSRIDSYEQY
>TRBV18|13|TRBJ2-1|.
ASSPTGKYYNEQF
>TRBV4-3|13|TRBJ2-2|.
ASSGLADNTGELF
>TRBV7-2|14|TRBJ2-1|.
ASSLAPAGGSNEQF
>TRBV7-2|13|TRBJ2-2|.
ASSSDRAWGGELF